The 28 T cell receptor beta chains listed next were all sequenced from one sample in a study of control samples from healthy donors and cancer patients. Here immunoSEQ multiplex PCR was the method, and the copy in TCRdb shows in-frame clones only, minus some. The sample has approximately 170,000 clones, roughly nine tenths seen once; the top ten hold 0.68%. The sample comprised blood. The source is a woman aged 30 to 39 in good health.

This chain links TRBV9 with TRBJ1-1, with 7 positions matching TRBD1. The V segment lost 0 bases and the J segment 11 bases; nucleotides outside the gene matches: 7. Germline lookup yields CDR1 SGDLS and CDR2 YYNGEE. The CDR3 consists of 13 residues. As DNA, the CDR3 is TGTGCCAGCAGCGTAGGGGGAGGGACAGCGGCTTTCTTT. Its translation is CASSVGGGTAAFF.

This chain uses TRBV19 with TRBJ2-1; TRBD2 might be the D (5 bases). The CDR3 totals 16 residues. V lost 6 bases to trimming and J lost 0 bases, with 15 bases between them. The V gene's germline CDR1 is LNHDA and CDR2 SQIVND (reference sequence). CDR3 in DNA: TGTGCCAGTAGACCTATAGCGTCCAGCTCCTACAATGAGCAGTTCTTC. Protein product: CASRPIASSSYNEQFF. The variable domain in full, with the rest retrieved from reference TRBV19 and TRBJ2-1, is DGGITQSPKYLFRKEGQNVTLSCEQNLNHDAMYWYRQDPGQGLRLIYYSQIVNDFQKGDIAEGYSVSREKKESFPLTVTSAQKNPTAFYLCASRPIASSSYNEQFFGPGTRLTVL.

The chain is built from TRBV6-9 and TRBJ2-7, with TRBD2 identical over 7 bases. Germline CDR1 and CDR2: MNHGY and SVAAGI. The CDR3 runs 16 residues. After removal of 7 bases from V and 0 bases from J, the junction contained 12 bases not matched to a gene. CDR3 bases: TGTGCCAGCATCGTAGTGGGGGGGGGAAGCTCCTACGAGCAGTACTTC. Its protein is CASIVVGGGSSYEQYF.

V usage is TRBV19 and J usage is TRBJ2-7; 8 bases line up with TRBD2. The germline gives CDR1 LNHDA, CDR2 SQIVND (reference sequence). J gave up 5 bases and V 5 bases, and 11 bases lay outside the gene matches. The CDR3 runs to 15 residues. CDR3 sequence: CASSVTSGGADEQYF. The CDR3 bases are TGTGCCAGTAGTGTGACTTCGGGAGGGGCCGACGAGCAGTACTTC.

The V gene is TRBV5-8, the J gene TRBJ2-1, with 7 bases fitting TRBD2. CDR3 length: 16 amino acids. From germline, CDR1 is SGHTS and CDR2 YDEGEE. The ends lost 0 bases at V and 7 bases at J; junction bases unmatched: 10. The CDR3 DNA reads TGTGCCAGCAGCTTGGGCGGGCCGGGGGGATTGAATGAGCAGTTCTTC. This encodes CASSLGGPGGLNEQFF.

This chain joins TRBV19 and TRBJ2-3, with 7 bases that match TRBD1. The V gene's germline CDR1 is LNHDA and CDR2 SQIVND (reference sequence). V trimming: 3 bases; J trimming: 5 bases; junction bases outside the gene matches: 5. This CDR3 contains 14 residues. The CDR3 sequence is CASSMTGRGDTQYF. The CDR3 DNA follows: TGTGCCAGTAGTATGACAGGGCGTGGAGATACGCAGTATTTT.

This chain links TRBV19 with TRBJ1-1, with a weak D call TRBD1 (5 bases). The V and J ends lost 7 bases and 3 bases respectively, with 9 bases between them. CDR3 length: 12 residues. CDR1 and CDR2 (germline): LNHDA, SQIVND (reference sequence). The CDR3 DNA follows: TGTGCCAGTAACCTCAGGGACACTGAAGCTTTCTTT. Amino acids: CASNLRDTEAFF.

A word on this clone: Lacking the conserved final phenylalanine or tryptophan, this CDR3 likely reflects a read error. No DNA is shown, since the ends of the CDR3 on it are uncertain; the CDR3 is the one TCRdb lists. This chain uses TRBV7-6 with TRBJ2-7. Germline CDR1 is SGHVS and CDR2 is FNYEAQ. The CDR3 has 12 amino acids, counting both end residues. The CDR3 here is CASSLYGNRLSI.

The table lists this clone with a count of one. The J gene is TRBJ1-1, the V gene TRBV5-1; TRBD1 agrees at 9 bases. CDR1 and CDR2 from the germline V gene are SGHRS and YFSETQ. The junction had 2 bases not matched to a gene; V was cut back by 4 bases and J by 1 base. This CDR3 comprises 14 residues. Written as DNA, the CDR3 is TGCGCCAGCAGCCCGACAGGGGGGAACACTGAAGCTTTCTTT. This sequence encodes CASSPTGGNTEAFF.

The rearrangement uses TRBV23-1 and TRBJ2-3; no reliable D call. TRBV23-1 is recorded as an ORF, its role being uncertain. The CDR3 spans 13 residues. V was pared by 0 bases and J by 4 bases, with 5 bases between. CDR3 sequence: CASSQSGPDTQYF. The CDR3 region has the DNA TGCGCCAGCAGTCAATCTGGACCAGATACGCAGTATTTT.

CDR3 DNA: TGCGCCAGCAGCTCCGGGACAGCATATAATTCACCCCTCCACTTT. This codes for CASSSGTAYNSPLHF. V gene TRBV4-1 combines with J gene TRBJ1-6; 7 nucleotides match TRBD1. With V trimmed by 5 bases and J by 4 bases, 5 bases remained unmatched. Germline-derived CDR1 and CDR2 are MGHRA and YSYEKL. The CDR3 totals 15 residues.

This clone came up a few times. This rearrangement joins TRBV7-9 to TRBJ1-5; 8 bases are shared with TRBD1. V shed 5 bases, J shed 4 bases, and the junction held 10 bases outside the gene matches. The CDR3 is made up of 16 amino acids. Germline V gene sequence: CDR1 SEHNR, CDR2 FQNEAQ (reference sequence). CDR3 bases: TGTGCCAGCAGCCCAGACAATTACAGGGGGAATCAGCCCCAGCATTTT. This encodes CASSPDNYRGNQPQHF.

The V gene is TRBV28, the J gene TRBJ2-2; 9 nucleotides match TRBD2. The CDR3 sequence is 16 residues long. V was pared by 5 bases and J by 4 bases, with 8 bases of the junction left unmatched. Germline V gives CDR1 MDHEN, CDR2 SYDVKM. The CDR3 sequence is CASSLSGRGGTGELFF. As DNA, the CDR3 is TGTGCCAGCAGTCTTAGCGGGAGAGGTGGCACCGGGGAGCTGTTTTTT.

Note on this clone: One end of the junction does not line up with germline, which may come from a read error. The genes are TRBV28 and TRBJ2-2, with D possibly called TRBD1 or TRBD2 (5 bases each). Germline values: CDR1 MDHEN, CDR2 SYDVKM. The CDR3 has 14 amino acids. CDR3 nucleotides: TGTGCCACTGGGGACGGGACGAAGACCGGGGAGCTGTTTTTT. This gives the protein CATGDGTKTGELFF.

Only one count was recorded for this clone. The V and J genes are TRBV19 and TRBJ2-5; 9 bases agree with TRBD2. CDR1 and CDR2 from the germline V gene are LNHDA and SQIVND (reference sequence). V was clipped by 5 bases and J by 9 bases; unmatched bases: 13. CDR3 size: 15 residues. Written as DNA, the CDR3 is TGTGCCAGTAGTTGGGAGACTAGCGGATTTGGGGCCCAGTACTTC. Its protein product is CASSWETSGFGAQYF. Filled out from reference TRBV19 and TRBJ2-5, the complete variable domain reads DGGITQSPKYLFRKEGQNVTLSCEQNLNHDAMYWYRQDPGQGLRLIYYSQIVNDFQKGDIAEGYSVSREKKESFPLTVTSAQKNPTAFYLCASSWETSGFGAQYFGPGTRLLVL.

This sequence joins TRBV7-8 and TRBJ2-1; no definite D call. V lost 3 bases to trimming and J lost 1 base, with 4 bases between them. Per germline, CDR1 SGHVS and CDR2 FQNEAQ. The CDR3 has 13 amino acids. CDR3 sequence reads: CASSFRSYNEQFF. The CDR3 DNA follows: TGTGCCAGCAGCTTCCGTTCCTACAATGAGCAGTTCTTC.

The V and J genes are TRBV18 and TRBJ1-2, with D unclear. Germline CDR1 KGHSH, CDR2 LQKENI. The V and J ends lost 0 bases and 0 bases respectively, with 14 bases between them. The length of the CDR3 is 17 residues. CDR3 residues: CASSPPVAGSSNYGYTF. The DNA for the CDR3 is TGTGCCAGCTCACCACCGGTGGCGGGATCTTCTAACTATGGCTACACCTTC.

The chain has TRBV7-9 and TRBJ1-5, with D possibly matching TRBD1 (5 bases). Germline V lookup: CDR1 SEHNR, CDR2 FQNEAQ (reference sequence). Trimming took 3 bases from V and 0 from J, leaving 12 bases between them. This CDR3 contains 16 residues. The CDR3 DNA is TGTGCCAGCAGCTTTTGGGCAGGGACTAGCAATCAGCCCCAGCATTTT. Its protein product is CASSFWAGTSNQPQHF.

The rearrangement links TRBV7-2 to TRBJ2-3; no reliable D call. The CDR3 is 12 amino acids. Trimming shortened V by 5 bases and J by 8 bases, and 11 bases separated the two germline ends. Germline assignment: CDR1 SGHTA and CDR2 FQGNSA. CDR3 DNA sequence: TGTGCCAGCAGCCCGACCGAATCTACGCAGTATTTT. This sequence encodes CASSPTESTQYF.

The chain links TRBV28 to TRBJ2-7; TRBD1 agrees at 7 bases. J lost 1 base, V lost 5 bases, and 11 bases had no gene match. This CDR3 region has 16 residues. Germline V lookup: CDR1 MDHEN, CDR2 SYDVKM. The CDR3 DNA reads TGTGCCAGCAGTGTGACTGACAGGGCAGGGTCCTACGAGCAGTACTTC. Its translation: CASSVTDRAGSYEQYF.

The V call is TRBV7-3, the J call TRBJ2-7; D might be TRBD2 (6 bases). CDR1 is SGHTA, CDR2 FQGTGA, per germline. Trimming left V 1 base short and J 3 bases short, with 10 bases between. CDR3 length equals 14 residues. CDR3 DNA: TGTGCCAGCAGCTTAATAGGGCGGGGCTACGAGCAGTACTTC. Translating it yields CASSLIGRGYEQYF.

V usage is TRBV28 and J usage is TRBJ1-3; a weak D match, TRBD1 (5 bases). The CDR3 spans 16 residues. The V gene lost 4 bases and the J gene lost 2 bases, with 15 bases spanning the gap. CDR1 and CDR2 from the germline V gene are MDHEN and SYDVKM. CDR3 loop: CASSSKGIWAGNTIYF. CDR3 DNA: TGTGCCAGCAGTTCGAAGGGGATTTGGGCTGGAAACACCATATATTTT.

This chain connects TRBV7-2 to TRBJ2-1, with 8 bases that match TRBD2. This CDR3 has 18 residues. CDR1 and CDR2 (germline): SGHTA, FQGNSA. V lost 4 bases, J lost 2 bases, and 13 bases stayed unmatched. The CDR3 loop reads CASSSRNGAGGAYNEQFF. The CDR3, as DNA: TGTGCCAGCAGCTCCCGGAATGGGGCGGGAGGAGCCTACAATGAGCAGTTCTTC.

V and J are TRBV6-5 and TRBJ1-1, with 8 positions matching TRBD1. CDR1 is MNHEY and CDR2 is SVGAGI in the germline V gene. V dropped 8 bases and J dropped 4; count of bases not matched to a gene: 6. The CDR3 totals 13 residues. In DNA, the CDR3 is TGTGCCAGCGGACAGGGTGCCTTCACTGAAGCTTTCTTT. Amino acids: CASGQGAFTEAFF.

The rearrangement uses TRBV5-6 and TRBJ1-1; D is perhaps TRBD1 (5 bases). CDR1 and CDR2 from the germline V gene are SGHDT and YYEEEE. The length of the CDR3 is 13 residues. Trimming left V 1 base short and J 11 bases short, with 15 bases between. The CDR3, as DNA: TGTGCCAGCAGCTTGCCAGGGCAACGGAGGGCTTTCTTT. This sequence encodes CASSLPGQRRAFF.

The chain joins TRBV3-1 (or the pseudogene TRBV3-2) to TRBJ2-5; TRBD2 agrees at 7 bases. V shed 7 bases and J 7 bases; nucleotides not matched to a gene: 12. CDR3 length: 14 amino acids. CDR1 LGHDT and CDR2 YNNKEL come from the germline V gene (reference sequence). The CDR3 sequence: CASTLGEGPGTQYF. CDR3 sequence (DNA): TGTGCCAGCACCCTGGGGGAGGGCCCGGGGACCCAGTACTTC.

Only a few counts were recorded for this clone. The V call is TRBV27, the J call TRBJ1-5; D is perhaps TRBD1 (5 bases). In germline, CDR1 is MNHEY, CDR2 SMNVEV (reference sequence). CDR3 length: 13 amino acids. Trimming left V 6 bases short and J 6 bases short, with 12 bases between. This CDR3 is CASSLREGQPQHF. CDR3 nucleotide sequence: TGTGCCAGCAGCCTCAGGGAAGGTCAGCCCCAGCATTTT.

The table lists this clone with a count of one. This sequence joins TRBV24-1 and TRBJ2-2; 7 bases line up with TRBD1. The V segment lost 4 bases and the J segment 3 bases; nucleotides outside the gene matches: 4. Per germline, CDR1 KGHDR and CDR2 SFDVKD. The CDR3 contains 15 residues. CDR3 in amino acids: CATSEQGRDTGELFF. CDR3 nucleotide sequence: TGTGCCACCAGTGAACAGGGGCGGGACACCGGGGAGCTGTTTTTT.